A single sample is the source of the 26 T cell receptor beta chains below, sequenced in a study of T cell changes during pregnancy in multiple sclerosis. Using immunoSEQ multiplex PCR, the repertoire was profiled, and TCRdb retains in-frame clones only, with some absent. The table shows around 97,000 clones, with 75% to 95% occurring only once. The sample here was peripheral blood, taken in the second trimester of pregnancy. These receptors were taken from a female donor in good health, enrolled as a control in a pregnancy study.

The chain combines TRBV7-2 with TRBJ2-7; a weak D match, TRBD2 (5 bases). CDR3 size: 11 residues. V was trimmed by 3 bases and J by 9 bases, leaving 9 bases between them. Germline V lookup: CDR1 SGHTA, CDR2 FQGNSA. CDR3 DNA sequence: TGTGCCAGCAGCTTTCGGGATGGGCAGTACTTC. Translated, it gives CASSFRDGQYF.

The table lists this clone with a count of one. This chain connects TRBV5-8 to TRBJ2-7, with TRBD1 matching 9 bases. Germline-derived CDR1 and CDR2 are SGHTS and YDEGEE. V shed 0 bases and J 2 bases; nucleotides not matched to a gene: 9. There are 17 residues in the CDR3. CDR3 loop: CASSLGQGGGWTYEQYF. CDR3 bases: TGTGCCAGCAGCTTGGGACAGGGGGGAGGGTGGACCTACGAGCAGTACTTC. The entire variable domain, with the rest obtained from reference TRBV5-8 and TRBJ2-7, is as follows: EAGVTQSPTHLIKTRGQQATLRCSPISGHTSVYWYQQALGLGLQFLLWYDEGEERNRGNFPPRFSGRQFPNYSSELNVNALELEDSALYLCASSLGQGGGWTYEQYFGPGTRLTVT.

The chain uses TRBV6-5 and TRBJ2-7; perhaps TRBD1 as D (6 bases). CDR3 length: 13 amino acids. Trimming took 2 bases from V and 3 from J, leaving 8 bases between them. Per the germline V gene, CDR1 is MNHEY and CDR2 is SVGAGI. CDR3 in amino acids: CASSYRDNYEQYF. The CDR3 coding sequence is TGTGCCAGCAGTTACCGGGACAACTACGAGCAGTACTTC.

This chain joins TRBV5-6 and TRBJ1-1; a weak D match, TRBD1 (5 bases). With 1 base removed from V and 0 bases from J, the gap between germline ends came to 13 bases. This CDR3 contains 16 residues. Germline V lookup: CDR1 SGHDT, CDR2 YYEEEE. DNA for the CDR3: TGTGCCAGCAGCTTGCTCGGGGGAGGGGTGAACACTGAAGCTTTCTTT. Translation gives CASSLLGGGVNTEAFF.

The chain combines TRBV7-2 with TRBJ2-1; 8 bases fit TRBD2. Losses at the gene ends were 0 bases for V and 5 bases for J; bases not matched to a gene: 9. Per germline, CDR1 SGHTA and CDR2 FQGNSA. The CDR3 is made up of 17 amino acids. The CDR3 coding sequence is TGTGCCAGCAGCTTAGCAAGCGGGGGCGACGGAGACAATGAGCAGTTCTTC. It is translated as CASSLASGGDGDNEQFF.

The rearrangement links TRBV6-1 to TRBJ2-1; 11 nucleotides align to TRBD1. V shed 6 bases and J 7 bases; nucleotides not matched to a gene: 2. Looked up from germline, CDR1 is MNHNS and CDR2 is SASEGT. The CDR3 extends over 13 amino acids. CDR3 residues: CASRGQGVNEQFF. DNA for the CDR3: TGTGCCAGCAGGGGACAGGGGGTAAATGAGCAGTTCTTC.

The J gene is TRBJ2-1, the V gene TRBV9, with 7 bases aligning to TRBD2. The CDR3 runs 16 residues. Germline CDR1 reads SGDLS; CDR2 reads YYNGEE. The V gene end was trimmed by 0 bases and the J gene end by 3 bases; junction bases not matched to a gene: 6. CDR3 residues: CASSVVSSGIYNEQFF. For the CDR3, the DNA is TGTGCCAGCAGCGTAGTTTCTAGCGGCATCTACAATGAGCAGTTCTTC. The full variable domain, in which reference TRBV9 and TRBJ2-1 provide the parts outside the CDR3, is DSGVTQTPKHLITATGQRVTLRCSPRSGDLSVYWYQQSLDQGLQFLIQYYNGEERAKGNILERFSAQQFPDLHSELNLSSLELGDSALYFCASSVVSSGIYNEQFFGPGTRLTVL.

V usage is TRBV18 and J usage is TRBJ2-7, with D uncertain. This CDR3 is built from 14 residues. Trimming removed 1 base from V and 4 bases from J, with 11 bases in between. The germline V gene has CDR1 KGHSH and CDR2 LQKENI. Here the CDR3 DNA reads TGTGCCAGCTCACCACTGGTGACTCGGTACGAGCAGTACTTC. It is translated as CASSPLVTRYEQYF. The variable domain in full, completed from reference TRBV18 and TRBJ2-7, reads NAGVMQNPRHLVRRRGQEARLRCSPMKGHSHVYWYRQLPEEGLKFMVYLQKENIIDESGMPKERFSAEFPKEGPSILRIQQVVRGDSAAYFCASSPLVTRYEQYFGPGTRLTVT.

The CDR3 nucleotides read TGTGCCAGTAGCAACCTGGGACAGTTGGCTTTCTTT. The encoded protein is CASSNLGQLAFF. The chain carries TRBV19 and TRBJ1-1; 7 nucleotides align to TRBD1. CDR3 length: 12 residues. Germline loops: CDR1 LNHDA, CDR2 SQIVND (reference sequence). V was pared by 6 bases and J by 11 bases, with 9 bases of the junction left unmatched.

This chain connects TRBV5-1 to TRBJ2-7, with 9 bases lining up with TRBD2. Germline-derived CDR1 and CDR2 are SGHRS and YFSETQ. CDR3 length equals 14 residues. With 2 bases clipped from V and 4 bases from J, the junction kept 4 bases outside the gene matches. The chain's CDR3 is CASSFSGSSYEQYF. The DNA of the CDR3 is TGCGCCAGCAGCTTTAGCGGGAGTTCGTACGAGCAGTACTTC.

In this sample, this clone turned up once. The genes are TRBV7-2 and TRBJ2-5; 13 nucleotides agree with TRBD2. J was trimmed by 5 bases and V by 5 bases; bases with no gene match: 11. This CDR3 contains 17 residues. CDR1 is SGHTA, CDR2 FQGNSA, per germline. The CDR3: CASSLNSPLAGGETQYF. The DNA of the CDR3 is TGTGCCAGCAGCCTTAATTCCCCACTAGCGGGAGGGGAGACCCAGTACTTC.

As DNA, the CDR3 is TGTGCCAGCTCACCACAGCGGATGGGGTTGACTGAAGCTTTCTTT. Amino acids: CASSPQRMGLTEAFF. The chain has TRBV18 and TRBJ1-1; no definite D call. The CDR3 is made up of 15 amino acids. The V and J ends lost 1 base and 5 bases respectively, with 14 bases between them. Germline values: CDR1 KGHSH, CDR2 LQKENI. Supplemented by reference TRBV18 and TRBJ1-1, the full variable domain reads NAGVMQNPRHLVRRRGQEARLRCSPMKGHSHVYWYRQLPEEGLKFMVYLQKENIIDESGMPKERFSAEFPKEGPSILRIQQVVRGDSAAYFCASSPQRMGLTEAFFGQGTRLTVV.

The CDR3 nucleotides are TGTGCCAGTAGTATACGAAAAGGAGGGACAGGGGACACCTACGAGCAGTACTTC. This sequence encodes CASSIRKGGTGDTYEQYF. The V call is TRBV19, the J call TRBJ2-7; TRBD1 aligns across 10 bases. CDR1 is LNHDA, CDR2 SQIVND, per germline (reference sequence). V shed 2 bases and J 2 bases; nucleotides not matched to a gene: 12. The CDR3 length is 18 residues. Looking up the rest from reference TRBV19 and TRBJ2-7 gives the full variable domain: DGGITQSPKYLFRKEGQNVTLSCEQNLNHDAMYWYRQDPGQGLRLIYYSQIVNDFQKGDIAEGYSVSREKKESFPLTVTSAQKNPTAFYLCASSIRKGGTGDTYEQYFGPGTRLTVT.

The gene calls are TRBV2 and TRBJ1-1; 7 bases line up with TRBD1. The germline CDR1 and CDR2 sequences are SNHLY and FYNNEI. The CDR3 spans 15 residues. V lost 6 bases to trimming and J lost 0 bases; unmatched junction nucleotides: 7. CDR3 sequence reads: CASSLSDRVNTEAFF. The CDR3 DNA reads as TGTGCCAGCAGCCTCTCCGACAGGGTGAACACTGAAGCTTTCTTT.

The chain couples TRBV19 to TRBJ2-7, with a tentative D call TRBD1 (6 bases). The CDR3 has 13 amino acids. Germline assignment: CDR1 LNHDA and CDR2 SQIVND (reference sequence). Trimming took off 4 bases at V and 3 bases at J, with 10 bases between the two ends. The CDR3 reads CASSRGGSYEQYF. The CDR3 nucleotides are TGTGCCAGTAGTAGAGGGGGTAGCTACGAGCAGTACTTC.

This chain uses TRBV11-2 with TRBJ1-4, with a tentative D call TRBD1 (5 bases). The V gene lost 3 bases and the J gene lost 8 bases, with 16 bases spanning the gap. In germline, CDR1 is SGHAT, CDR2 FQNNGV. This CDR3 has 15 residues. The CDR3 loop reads CASSFEGGVQEKLFF. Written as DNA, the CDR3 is TGTGCCAGCAGCTTTGAGGGAGGGGTTCAGGAAAAACTGTTTTTT.

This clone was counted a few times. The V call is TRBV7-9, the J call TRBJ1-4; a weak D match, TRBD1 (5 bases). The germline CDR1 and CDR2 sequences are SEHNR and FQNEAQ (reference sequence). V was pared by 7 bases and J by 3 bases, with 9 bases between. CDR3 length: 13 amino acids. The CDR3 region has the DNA TGTGCCAGCAATCAGGGTCCTAATGAAAAACTGTTTTTT. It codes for CASNQGPNEKLFF.

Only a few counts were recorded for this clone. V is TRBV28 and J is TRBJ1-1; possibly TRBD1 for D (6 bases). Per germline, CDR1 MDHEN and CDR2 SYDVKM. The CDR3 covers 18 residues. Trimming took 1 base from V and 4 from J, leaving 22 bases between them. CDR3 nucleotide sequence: TGTGCCAGCAGTTTATTCTCCACCGGGAGGGGGACGGCCACTGAAGCTTTCTTT. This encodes CASSLFSTGRGTATEAFF.

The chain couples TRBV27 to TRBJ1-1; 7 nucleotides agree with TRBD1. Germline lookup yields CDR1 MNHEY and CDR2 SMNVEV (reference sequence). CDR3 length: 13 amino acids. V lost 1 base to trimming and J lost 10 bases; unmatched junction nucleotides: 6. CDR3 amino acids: CASSLLKGAGAFF. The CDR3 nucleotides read TGTGCCAGCAGTTTATTAAAGGGGGCCGGAGCTTTCTTT.

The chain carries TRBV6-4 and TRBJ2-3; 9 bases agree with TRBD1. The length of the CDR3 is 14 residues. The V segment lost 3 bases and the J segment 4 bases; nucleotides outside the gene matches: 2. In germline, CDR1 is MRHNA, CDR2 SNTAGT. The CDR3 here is CASSEGQGADTQYF. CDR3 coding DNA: TGTGCCAGCAGTGAGGGACAGGGAGCAGATACGCAGTATTTT.

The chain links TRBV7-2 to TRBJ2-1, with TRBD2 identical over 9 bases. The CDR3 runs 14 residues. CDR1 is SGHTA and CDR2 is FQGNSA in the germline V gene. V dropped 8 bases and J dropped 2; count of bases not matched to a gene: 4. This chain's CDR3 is CASALAGAYNEQFF. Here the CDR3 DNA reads TGTGCCAGCGCACTAGCGGGTGCCTACAATGAGCAGTTCTTC.

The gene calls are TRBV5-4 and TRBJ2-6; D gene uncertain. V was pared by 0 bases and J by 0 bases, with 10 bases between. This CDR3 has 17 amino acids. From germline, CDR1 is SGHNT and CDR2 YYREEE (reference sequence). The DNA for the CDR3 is TGTGCCAGCAGCTTGGACCCCTCCGGCTCTGGGGCCAACGTCCTGACTTTC. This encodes CASSLDPSGSGANVLTF.

The DNA for the CDR3 is TGTGCCAGCAGGCGGGTGAACACTGAAGCTTTCTTT. Its protein product is CASRRVNTEAFF. The rearrangement joins TRBV7-9 to TRBJ1-1; D remains unclear. V gave up 6 bases and J gave up 0 bases, with 5 bases separating them. The CDR3 has 12 residues. The germline V gene has CDR1 SEHNR and CDR2 FQNEAQ (reference sequence).

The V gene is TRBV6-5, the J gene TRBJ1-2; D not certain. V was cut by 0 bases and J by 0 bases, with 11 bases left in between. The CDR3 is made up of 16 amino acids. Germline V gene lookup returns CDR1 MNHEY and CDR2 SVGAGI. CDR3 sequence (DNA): TGTGCCAGCAGTTACTCCTATTCCGGGTCTAACTATGGCTACACCTTC. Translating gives CASSYSYSGSNYGYTF.

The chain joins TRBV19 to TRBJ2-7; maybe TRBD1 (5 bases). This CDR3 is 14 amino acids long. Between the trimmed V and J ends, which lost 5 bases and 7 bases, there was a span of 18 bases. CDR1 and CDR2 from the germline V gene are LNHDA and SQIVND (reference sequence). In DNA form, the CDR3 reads TGTGCCAGTAGTCCCCGCGCAGGGTCTTGGGAGCAGTACTTC. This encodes CASSPRAGSWEQYF.

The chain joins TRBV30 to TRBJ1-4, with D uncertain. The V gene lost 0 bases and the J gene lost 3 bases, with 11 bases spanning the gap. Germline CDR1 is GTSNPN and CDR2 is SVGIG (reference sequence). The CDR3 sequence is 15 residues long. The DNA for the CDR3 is TGTGCCTGGAGTGTACCTGAGGTGGCTAATGAAAAACTGTTTTTT. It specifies CAWSVPEVANEKLFF.